This TCR beta chain appears in the sequencing data of a study of cytomegalovirus exposure and HLA in healthy donors. Study in general: Falling in the Caucasian-associated ancestry cluster were 80% to 85% of 350 to 400 genotyped donors. Points from the study as a whole: A later examination showed that TCR association rates differed by HLA locus, with DRB1 most and HLA-C fewest. A later analysis found most CMV-associated TCR beta chains apparently HLA-restricted.

The PCR ran on 60 Vbeta and 13 Jbeta primers. Libraries were prepared by immunoSEQ multiplex PCR; TCRdb keeps only in-frame clonotypes and omits some of them. Among around 150,000 clones listed, roughly 78% were seen once. Remarks on this clone: Its antigen is unidentified.

CDR3 length: 16 amino acids. Germline V gene lookup returns CDR1 LGHNA and CDR2 YNFKEQ. The germline V and J ends were trimmed by 1 base and 0 bases, with 11 bases remaining between them. The chain has TRBV4-2 and TRBJ2-3; D remains unclear. Sequencing used PBMCs. This sequence originates from a middle-aged man in good health and CMV-seronegative. CDR3 coding DNA: TGTGCCAGCAGCCAAGTAGGTCCCGGGAGCACAGATACGCAGTATTTT. The encoded protein is CASSQVGPGSTDTQYF.